This is a list of T cell receptor beta chains from one sample in a study of beta chain features in type 1 diabetes. Assay: immunoSEQ multiplex PCR; the TCRdb copy retains only in-frame clones and omits some. This table has roughly 330,000 clones, 8% to 13% appearing once. Sequencing was performed on naive CD4+ T cells from blood. These receptors all stem from a woman aged 25 to 45 in good health. Both conserved end residues are part of each CDR3. D genes are given only for firm matches. Size is omitted from some rows. Given values are once, few, many or a class for expanded clones.

TRBV6-1	TRBD1	.	TRBJ2-7	CASSGAGGYEQYF	TGTGCCAGCAGTGGAGCAGGGGGCTACGAGCAGTACTTC
TRBV30	.	.	TRBJ1-1	CAWRGQLNTEAFF	TGTGCCTGGAGGGGCCAGCTGAACACTGAAGCTTTCTTT
TRBV7-9	.	few	TRBJ2-3	CASSLGTGVSTDTQYF	TGTGCCAGCAGCTTAGGAACGGGAGTTAGCACAGATACGCAGTATTTT
TRBV6-5	.	.	TRBJ2-2	CASRYGRNTGELFF	TGTGCCAGCCGATATGGCCGGAACACCGGGGAGCTGTTTTTT
TRBV15	TRBD1	.	TRBJ2-7	CATSGSQGPGQGSGEQYF	TGTGCCACCAGCGGAAGCCAGGGTCCGGGACAGGGATCGGGCGAGCAGTACTTC
TRBV5-1	TRBD1	few	TRBJ2-1	CASSLWGGQGVYNEQFF	TGCGCCAGCAGCTTGTGGGGTGGACAGGGTGTCTACAATGAGCAGTTCTTC
TRBV5-6	TRBD1	few	TRBJ2-4	CASSEGTGGVGAKNIQYF	TGTGCCAGCAGCGAGGGGACAGGGGGCGTGGGAGCCAAAAACATTCAGTACTTC
TRBV29-1	TRBD2	.	TRBJ2-3	CSVDGWQLAGGDTQYF	TGCAGCGTGGATGGTTGGCAACTAGCGGGAGGGGATACGCAGTATTTT
TRBV5-8	.	few	TRBJ1-5	CASSLSRHSNQPQHF	TGTGCCAGCAGCTTAAGCAGGCATAGCAATCAGCCCCAGCATTTT
TRBV15	.	few	TRBJ2-3	CATSRPRDTQYF	TGTGCCACCAGCAGACCTCGGGATACGCAGTATTTT
TRBV4-3	.	few	TRBJ2-7	CASSQERMSYEQYF	TGCGCCAGCAGCCAAGAGAGGATGTCCTACGAGCAGTACTTC
TRBV7-2	TRBD2	.	TRBJ2-1	CASSVGLAGNNEQFF	TGTGCCAGCAGCGTGGGACTAGCGGGGAACAATGAGCAGTTCTTC
TRBV18	TRBD2	few	TRBJ2-5	CASSPPGLAGSKETQYF	TGTGCCAGCTCACCACCGGGACTAGCGGGAAGCAAGGAGACCCAGTACTTC
TRBV9	TRBD1	.	TRBJ1-5	CASSRNAVDRKDQPQHF	TGTGCCAGCAGCCGGAACGCCGTGGACAGGAAAGATCAGCCCCAGCATTTT
TRBV7-3	TRBD1	.	TRBJ2-5	CASSKGQGVQETQYF	TGTGCCAGCAGCAAAGGACAGGGGGTCCAAGAGACCCAGTACTTC
TRBV7-3	TRBD2	.	TRBJ2-2	CASSFLPSGASTGELFF	TGTGCCAGCAGCTTCCTACCTAGCGGGGCGAGCACCGGGGAGCTGTTTTTT
TRBV9	TRBD2	.	TRBJ2-1	CASSAGTSGPESYNEQFF	TGTGCCAGCAGCGCCGGGACTAGCGGTCCTGAATCCTACAATGAGCAGTTCTTC
TRBV4-3	.	few	TRBJ1-5	CASSQDRQLNNQPQHF	TGCGCCAGCAGCCAAGACCGACAGCTAAACAATCAGCCCCAGCATTTT
TRBV12-5	TRBD2	.	TRBJ2-3	CASGGGLAGWTDTQYF	TGTGCTAGTGGTGGGGGACTAGCGGGATGGACAGATACGCAGTATTTT
TRBV5-1	TRBD1	few	TRBJ2-7	CASSWTGNSYEQYF	TGCGCCAGCAGCTGGACAGGGAACTCCTACGAGCAGTACTTC
TRBV7-8	TRBD1	.	TRBJ2-3	CASRTGGPDTQYF	TGTGCCAGCAGAACAGGGGGTCCAGATACGCAGTATTTT
TRBV15	TRBD2	few	TRBJ2-1	CATSRGAASGGYNEQFF	TGTGCCACCAGCAGAGGTGCGGCTAGCGGAGGCTACAATGAGCAGTTCTTC
TRBV4-3	TRBD2	few	TRBJ2-7	CASSLVGTGGYEQYF	TGCGCCAGCAGCCTTGTCGGGACGGGAGGCTACGAGCAGTACTTC
TRBV29-1	TRBD1	.	TRBJ2-1	CSVDPVGQGTNEQFF	TGCAGCGTTGACCCCGTTGGACAGGGGACCAATGAGCAGTTCTTC
TRBV27	TRBD2	few	TRBJ2-2	CASRGASGNVVTGELFF	TGTGCCAGCCGTGGGGCTAGCGGGAATGTAGTCACCGGGGAGCTGTTTTTT
TRBV28	.	few	TRBJ2-5	CASRRTAAWEETQYF	TGTGCCAGCAGACGGACAGCTGCTTGGGAAGAGACCCAGTACTTC
TRBV28	TRBD2	few	TRBJ2-5	CASRRTSGSRETQYF	TGTGCCAGCAGAAGGACTAGCGGGAGTCGAGAGACCCAGTACTTC
TRBV7-2	.	.	TRBJ2-3	CASSSDYSTDTQYF	TGTGCCAGCAGCTCCGACTACAGCACAGATACGCAGTATTTT
TRBV5-1	.	.	TRBJ2-7	CASSLTLPRDEQYF	TGCGCCAGCAGCTTGACGCTACCTCGGGACGAGCAGTACTTC
TRBV14	.	few	TRBJ1-1	CASSPGVLAFF	TGTGCCAGCAGCCCGGGGGTATTGGCTTTCTTT
TRBV28	.	.	TRBJ2-7	CASSFGAYEQYF	TGTGCCAGCAGTTTCGGGGCCTACGAGCAGTACTTC
TRBV7-9	TRBD1	.	TRBJ2-7	CASSYPGQGAYEQYF	TGTGCCAGCAGCTACCCGGGACAGGGGGCTTACGAGCAGTACTTC
TRBV7-6	.	few	TRBJ2-3	CASSPSLGGTDTQYF	TGTGCCAGCAGCCCTAGCTTAGGAGGAACAGATACGCAGTATTTT
TRBV28	.	.	TRBJ1-4	CASSLPVGVSGEKLFF	TGTGCCAGCAGTCTCCCGGTAGGGGTCTCGGGTGAAAAACTGTTTTTT
TRBV4-3	.	.	TRBJ2-2	CASSKTSGAGGELFF	TGCGCCAGCAGCAAAACCTCAGGGGCGGGCGGGGAGCTGTTTTTT
TRBV18	.	few	TRBJ2-1	CASSPARLNEQFF	TGTGCCAGCTCCCCGGCGAGGCTCAATGAGCAGTTCTTC
TRBV7-2	.	few	TRBJ2-7	CASSAGQREQYF	TGTGCCAGCAGCGCCGGACAGCGCGAGCAGTACTTC
TRBV15	.	.	TRBJ2-2	CATSRAYMGAFWAGELFF	TGTGCCACCAGCAGAGCTTATATGGGAGCCTTCTGGGCCGGGGAGCTGTTTTTT
TRBV5-1	TRBD1	.	TRBJ2-7	CASSKTTGAAYEQYF	TGCGCCAGCAGCAAAACGACAGGGGCAGCCTACGAGCAGTACTTC
TRBV29-1	.	few	TRBJ2-5	CSAAGAGETQYF	TGCAGCGCTGCAGGGGCAGGGGAGACCCAGTACTTC
TRBV5-1	.	few	TRBJ2-5	CASSLGRTQETQYF	TGCGCCAGCAGCTTGGGGCGGACACAAGAGACCCAGTACTTC
TRBV7-2	.	few	TRBJ2-1	CASSLVAGIVDEQFF	TGTGCCAGCAGCTTAGTGGCGGGTATCGTCGATGAGCAGTTCTTC
TRBV28	TRBD2	.	TRBJ2-3	CASTILGRSGSFTDTQYF	TGTGCCAGCACCATCCTCGGTCGAAGCGGGAGTTTCACAGATACGCAGTATTTT
TRBV4-3	.	few	TRBJ2-1	CASSHDREVGSEQFF	TGCGCCAGCAGCCATGACAGGGAGGTCGGCAGTGAGCAGTTCTTC
TRBV6-5	TRBD1	.	TRBJ2-7	CASSRQGGIYEQYF	TGTGCCAGCAGCCGACAGGGGGGTATCTACGAGCAGTACTTC
TRBV7-2	TRBD2	.	TRBJ2-2	CASIPSGTSGELFF	TGTGCCAGCATCCCTAGCGGGACATCCGGGGAGCTGTTTTTT
TRBV30	TRBD1	.	TRBJ1-5	CAWTADRGRQPQHF	TGTGCCTGGACCGCTGACAGGGGTCGACAGCCCCAGCATTTT
TRBV30	.	.	TRBJ1-1	CAWISGMNTEAFF	TGTGCCTGGATATCAGGCATGAACACTGAAGCTTTCTTT
TRBV18	.	.	TRBJ1-2	CASSLEGNHGYTF	TGTGCCAGCTCGCTCGAGGGCAATCATGGCTACACCTTC
TRBV20-1	.	few	TRBJ2-5	CSAERETQYF	TGCAGTGCTGAGAGGGAGACCCAGTACTTC
TRBV9	.	.	TRBJ2-2	CASSVPPGVTNTGELFF	TGTGCCAGCAGCGTCCCCCCAGGGGTCACGAACACCGGGGAGCTGTTTTTT
TRBV6-5	TRBD1	few	TRBJ2-5	CASSPGQGEETQYF	TGTGCCAGCAGCCCGGGACAGGGGGAGGAGACCCAGTACTTC
TRBV9	TRBD1	.	TRBJ1-1	CASSVSGQGGTEAFF	TGTGCCAGCAGCGTTTCAGGACAGGGTGGCACTGAAGCTTTCTTT